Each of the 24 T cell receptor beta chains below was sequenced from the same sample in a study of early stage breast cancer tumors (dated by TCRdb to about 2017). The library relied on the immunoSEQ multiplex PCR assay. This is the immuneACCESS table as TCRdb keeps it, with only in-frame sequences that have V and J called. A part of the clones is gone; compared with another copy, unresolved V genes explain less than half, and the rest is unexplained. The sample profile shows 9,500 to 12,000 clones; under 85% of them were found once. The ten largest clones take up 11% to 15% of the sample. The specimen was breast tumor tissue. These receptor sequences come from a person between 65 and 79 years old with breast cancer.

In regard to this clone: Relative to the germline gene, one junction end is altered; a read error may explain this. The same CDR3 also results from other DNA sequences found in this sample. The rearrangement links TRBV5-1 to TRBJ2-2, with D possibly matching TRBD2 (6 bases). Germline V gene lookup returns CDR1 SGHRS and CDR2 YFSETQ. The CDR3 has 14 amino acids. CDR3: CASRGTEGTGELFF. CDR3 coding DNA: TGTGCCAGCAGAGGGACGGAGGGCACCGGGGAGCTGTTTTTT. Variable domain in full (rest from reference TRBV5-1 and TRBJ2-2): KAGVTQTPRYLIKTRGQQVTLSCSPISGHRSVSWYQQTPGQGLQFLFEYFSETQRNKGNFPGRFSGRQFSNSRSEMNVSTLELGDSALYLCASRGTEGTGELFFGEGSRLTVL.

CDR3 residues: CASSSTQGLAGPEQYF. The CDR3 DNA follows: TGTGCCAGCAGCAGTACCCAGGGGCTAGCGGGGCCCGAGCAGTACTTC. The chain uses TRBV5-6 and TRBJ2-7, with TRBD2 identical over 9 bases. V gave up 4 bases and J gave up 6 bases; unmatched junction bases: 14. This CDR3 spans 16 amino acids. The germline CDR1 and CDR2 sequences are SGHDT and YYEEEE.

CDR3 residues: CASSVAQADQPQHF. CDR3 sequence (DNA): TGTGCCAGCAGCGTAGCACAGGCGGATCAGCCCCAGCATTTT. This rearrangement joins TRBV9 to TRBJ1-5, with D possibly being TRBD1 (5 bases). Germline V gene lookup returns CDR1 SGDLS and CDR2 YYNGEE. The CDR3 extends over 14 amino acids. V lost 0 bases to trimming and J lost 5 bases, with 9 bases between them.

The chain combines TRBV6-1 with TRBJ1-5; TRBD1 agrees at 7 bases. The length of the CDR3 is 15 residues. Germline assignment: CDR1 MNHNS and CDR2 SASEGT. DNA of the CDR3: TGTGCGACACGCAGGGGGTCGATGAGCAATCAGCCCCAGCATTTT. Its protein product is CATRRGSMSNQPQHF.

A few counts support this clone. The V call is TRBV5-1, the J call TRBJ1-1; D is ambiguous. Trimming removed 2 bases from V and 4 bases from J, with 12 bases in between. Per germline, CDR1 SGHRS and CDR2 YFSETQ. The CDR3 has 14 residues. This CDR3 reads CASSFTDGSTEAFF. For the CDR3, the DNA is TGCGCCAGCAGCTTCACTGACGGGAGCACTGAAGCTTTCTTT. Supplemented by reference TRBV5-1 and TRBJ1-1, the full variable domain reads KAGVTQTPRYLIKTRGQQVTLSCSPISGHRSVSWYQQTPGQGLQFLFEYFSETQRNKGNFPGRFSGRQFSNSRSEMNVSTLELGDSALYLCASSFTDGSTEAFFGQGTRLTVV.

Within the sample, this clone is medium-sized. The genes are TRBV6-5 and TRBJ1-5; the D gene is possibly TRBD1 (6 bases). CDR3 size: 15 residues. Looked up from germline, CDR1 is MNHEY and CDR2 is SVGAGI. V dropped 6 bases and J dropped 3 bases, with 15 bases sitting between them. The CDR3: CASRLNREANQPQHF. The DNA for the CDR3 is TGTGCCAGCAGGCTAAACAGGGAAGCCAATCAGCCCCAGCATTTT.

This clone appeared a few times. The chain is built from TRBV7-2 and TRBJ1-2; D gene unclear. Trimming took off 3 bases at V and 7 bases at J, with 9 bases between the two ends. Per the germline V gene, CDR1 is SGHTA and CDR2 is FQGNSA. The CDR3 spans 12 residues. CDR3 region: CASSLGGGGYTF. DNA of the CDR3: TGTGCCAGCAGCTTGGGAGGCGGTGGCTACACCTTC.

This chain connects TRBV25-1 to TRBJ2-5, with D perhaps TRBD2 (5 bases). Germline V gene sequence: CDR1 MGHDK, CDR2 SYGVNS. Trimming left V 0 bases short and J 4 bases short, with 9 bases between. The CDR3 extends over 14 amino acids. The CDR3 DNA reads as TGTGCCAGCAGTGAATACGGGATAGGAGAGACCCAGTACTTC. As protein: CASSEYGIGETQYF.

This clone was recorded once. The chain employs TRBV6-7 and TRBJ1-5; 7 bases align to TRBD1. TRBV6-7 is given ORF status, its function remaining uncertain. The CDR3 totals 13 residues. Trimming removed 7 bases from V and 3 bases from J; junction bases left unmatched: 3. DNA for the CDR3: TGTGCCAGCATAGGGACAGTCAATCAGCCCCAGCATTTT. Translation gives CASIGTVNQPQHF.

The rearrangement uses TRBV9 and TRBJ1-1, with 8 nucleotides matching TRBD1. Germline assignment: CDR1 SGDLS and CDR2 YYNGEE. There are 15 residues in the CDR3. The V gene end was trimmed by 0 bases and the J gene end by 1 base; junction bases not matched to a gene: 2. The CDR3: CASSVEGQGNTEAFF. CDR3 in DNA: TGTGCCAGCAGCGTAGAAGGACAGGGGAACACTGAAGCTTTCTTT.

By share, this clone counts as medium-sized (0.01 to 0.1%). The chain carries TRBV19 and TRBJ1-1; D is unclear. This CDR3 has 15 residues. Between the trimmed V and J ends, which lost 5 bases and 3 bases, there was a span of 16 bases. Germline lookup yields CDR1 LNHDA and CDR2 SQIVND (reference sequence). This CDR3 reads CASSLAARGYTEAFF. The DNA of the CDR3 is TGTGCCAGTAGTTTGGCAGCCAGAGGGTACACTGAAGCTTTCTTT.

This CDR3 is CASSHPQGVHNSPLHF. CDR3 coding DNA: TGTGCCAGCAGCCATCCACAGGGGGTCCATAATTCACCCCTCCACTTT. The chain couples TRBV7-9 to TRBJ1-6; 8 positions agree with TRBD1. Germline assignment: CDR1 SEHNR and CDR2 FQNEAQ (reference sequence). This CDR3 region has 16 residues. Trimming cost V 5 bases and J 5 bases; bases outside gene matches: 8.

The CDR3 region has the DNA TGTGCCAGCTCACCAGTAGGGGGCACCGGGGAGCTGTTTTTT. Its translation is CASSPVGGTGELFF. This chain links TRBV18 with TRBJ2-2; D may be TRBD1 (6 bases). This CDR3 contains 14 residues. CDR1 and CDR2 from the germline V gene are KGHSH and LQKENI. V lost 2 bases, J lost 4 bases, and 8 bases lay in between. Full variable domain (missing parts from reference TRBV18 and TRBJ2-2): NAGVMQNPRHLVRRRGQEARLRCSPMKGHSHVYWYRQLPEEGLKFMVYLQKENIIDESGMPKERFSAEFPKEGPSILRIQQVVRGDSAAYFCASSPVGGTGELFFGEGSRLTVL.

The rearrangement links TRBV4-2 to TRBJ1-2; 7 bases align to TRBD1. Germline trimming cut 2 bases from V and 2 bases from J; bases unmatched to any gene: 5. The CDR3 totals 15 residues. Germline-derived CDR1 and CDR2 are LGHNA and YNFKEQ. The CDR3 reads CASSQPTGYNYGYTF. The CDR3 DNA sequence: TGTGCCAGCAGCCAACCGACAGGGTACAACTATGGCTACACCTTC.

As DNA, the CDR3 is TGTGCCAGCTCGCCCCCGAACAGCGGGGTCACTTCCTACGAGCAGTACTTC. It specifies CASSPPNSGVTSYEQYF. The rearrangement links TRBV18 to TRBJ2-7, with TRBD2 matching 7 bases. J lost 1 base, V lost 6 bases, and 15 bases had no gene match. Germline values: CDR1 KGHSH, CDR2 LQKENI. The CDR3 sequence is 17 residues long.

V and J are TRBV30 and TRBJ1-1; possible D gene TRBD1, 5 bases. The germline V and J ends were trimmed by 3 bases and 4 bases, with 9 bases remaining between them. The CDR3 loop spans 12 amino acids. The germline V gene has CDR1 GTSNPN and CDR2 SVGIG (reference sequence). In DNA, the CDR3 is TGTGCCTGGAGAAGGGGTTTCACTGAAGCTTTCTTT. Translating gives CAWRRGFTEAFF.

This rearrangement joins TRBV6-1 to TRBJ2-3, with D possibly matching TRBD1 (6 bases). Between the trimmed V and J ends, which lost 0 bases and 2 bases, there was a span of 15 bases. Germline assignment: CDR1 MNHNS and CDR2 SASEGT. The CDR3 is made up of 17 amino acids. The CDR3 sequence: CASSEASTGLSTDTQYF. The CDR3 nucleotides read TGTGCCAGCAGTGAAGCGAGCACAGGGTTATCCACAGATACGCAGTATTTT.

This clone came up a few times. CDR3 DNA: TGTGCCAGCAGAGGGCCAAGGACTTTCACTGAAGCTTTCTTT. Translated, it gives CASRGPRTFTEAFF. The chain uses TRBV6-5 and TRBJ1-1, with D unclear. Trimming cost V 6 bases and J 4 bases, with 15 bases left between them. Germline V gene sequence: CDR1 MNHEY, CDR2 SVGAGI. The length of the CDR3 is 14 residues.

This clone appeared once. The CDR3 DNA follows: TGTGCCAGCTGTATAGCGGGGGCACCCTACGAGCAGTACTTC. As protein: CASCIAGAPYEQYF. J is TRBJ2-7 and V is TRBV2, with 9 bases fitting TRBD2. Germline V lookup: CDR1 SNHLY, CDR2 FYNNEI. The CDR3 spans 14 residues. The ends lost 8 bases at V and 2 bases at J; junction bases unmatched: 7.

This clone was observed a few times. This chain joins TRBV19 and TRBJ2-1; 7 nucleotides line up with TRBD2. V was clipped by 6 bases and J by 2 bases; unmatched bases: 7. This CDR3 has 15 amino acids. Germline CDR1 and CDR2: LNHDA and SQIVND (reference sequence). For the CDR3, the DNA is TGTGCCAGTAGGTCCACGGCGGGGGCCTACAATGAGCAGTTCTTC. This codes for CASRSTAGAYNEQFF. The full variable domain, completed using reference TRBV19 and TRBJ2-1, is DGGITQSPKYLFRKEGQNVTLSCEQNLNHDAMYWYRQDPGQGLRLIYYSQIVNDFQKGDIAEGYSVSREKKESFPLTVTSAQKNPTAFYLCASRSTAGAYNEQFFGPGTRLTVL.

The CDR3 loop reads CASQSLNYGYTF. DNA of the CDR3: TGTGCCAGCCAGTCCCTTAACTATGGCTACACCTTC. The chain has TRBV6-5 and TRBJ1-2; D is undetermined. Trimming pared 8 bases from V and 1 base from J, leaving 8 bases between. The CDR3 loop spans 12 amino acids. Per the germline V gene, CDR1 is MNHEY and CDR2 is SVGAGI.

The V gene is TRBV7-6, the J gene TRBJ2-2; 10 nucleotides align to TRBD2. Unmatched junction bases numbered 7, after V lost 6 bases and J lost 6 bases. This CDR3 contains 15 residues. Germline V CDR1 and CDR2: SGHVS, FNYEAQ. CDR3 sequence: CASRAQAGGSGELFF. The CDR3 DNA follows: TGTGCCAGCAGGGCCCAAGCGGGGGGGTCCGGGGAGCTGTTTTTT. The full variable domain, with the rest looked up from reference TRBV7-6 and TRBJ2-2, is GAGVSQSPRYKVTKRGQDVALRCDPISGHVSLYWYRQALGQGPEFLTYFNYEAQQDKSGLPNDRFSAERPEGSISTLTIQRTEQRDSAMYRCASRAQAGGSGELFFGEGSRLTVL.

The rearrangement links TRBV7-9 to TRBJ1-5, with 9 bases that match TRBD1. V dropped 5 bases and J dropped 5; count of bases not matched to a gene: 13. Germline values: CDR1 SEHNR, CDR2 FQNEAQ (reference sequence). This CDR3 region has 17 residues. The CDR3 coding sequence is TGTGCCAGCAGCACCCCCCGGGGACAGGGCAATCATCAGCCCCAGCATTTT. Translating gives CASSTPRGQGNHQPQHF.

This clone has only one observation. CDR3 amino acids: CASSPGQFGAFF. DNA of the CDR3: TGTGCCAGCTCACCGGGCCAATTTGGGGCTTTCTTT. V usage is TRBV18 and J usage is TRBJ1-1; D is undetermined. V gave up 3 bases and J gave up 11 bases, with 13 bases separating them. This CDR3 contains 12 residues. Germline values: CDR1 KGHSH, CDR2 LQKENI.